One sample yielded the 8 T cell receptor beta chains listed below, sequenced in a study of blood T cell repertoires in COVID-19 (dated by TCRdb to 2018 to 2021). Preparation of the library involved the immunoSEQ multiplex PCR assay. TCRdb re-hosts the immuneACCESS table, in-frame sequences only. Its copies lack some clones; in the studies checked, an unresolved V gene accounts for under half of them, and the cause for the rest is not known. The sample includes some 230,000 clones, with approximately 84% observed a single time. The ten largest clones add up to 2.3% of the sample. Source material: peripheral blood. The receptors derive from a woman aged 55-70 years with acute or convalescent COVID-19.

The V and J genes are TRBV6-5 and TRBJ1-4; 7 bases are shared with TRBD1. J was trimmed by 8 bases and V by 2 bases; bases with no gene match: 8. The V gene's germline CDR1 is MNHEY and CDR2 SVGAGI. The CDR3 spans 15 residues. This CDR3 reads CASSYTTGSYEKLFF. In DNA, the CDR3 is TGTGCCAGCAGTTACACGACAGGGAGTTACGAAAAACTGTTTTTT.

The table lists this clone with a few counts. This chain links TRBV20-1 with TRBJ1-1; D not resolved. Germline loops: CDR1 DFQATT, CDR2 SNEGSKA (reference sequence). Trimming cost V 6 bases and J 3 bases, with 8 bases left between them. The CDR3 totals 11 residues. The CDR3 is CSARLDTEAFF. Here the CDR3 DNA reads TGCAGTGCCAGGTTGGACACTGAAGCTTTCTTT.

The J gene is TRBJ2-1, the V gene TRBV4-2; 13 bases agree with TRBD2. After removal of 1 base from V and 0 bases from J, the junction contained 3 bases not matched to a gene. The CDR3 has 18 residues. Germline assignment: CDR1 LGHNA and CDR2 YNFKEQ. CDR3 DNA: TGTGCCAGCAGCCAAGGACTAGCGGGGGGCCGCTCCTACAATGAGCAGTTCTTC. Translation: CASSQGLAGGRSYNEQFF.

This chain links TRBV4-1 with TRBJ1-4; 10 nucleotides match TRBD1. The CDR3 has 16 residues. Germline CDR1 reads MGHRA; CDR2 reads YSYEKL. Trimming removed 3 bases from V and 5 bases from J; junction bases left unmatched: 6. The CDR3 DNA reads as TGCGCCAGCAGCCAGGTCCCGGGACAGGGGAATGAAAAACTGTTTTTT. This encodes CASSQVPGQGNEKLFF.

V usage is TRBV7-3 and J usage is TRBJ2-1, with a possible D match to TRBD1 (6 bases). The germline V gene encodes CDR1 SGHTA and CDR2 FQGTGA. This CDR3 has 14 residues. Trimming cost V 1 base and J 9 bases, with 13 bases left between them. The CDR3 spells CASSLNRGWSEQFF. CDR3 coding DNA: TGTGCCAGCAGCTTAAATAGGGGGTGGAGTGAGCAGTTCTTC.

The gene calls are TRBV4-3 and TRBJ2-7; TRBD1 matches at 7 bases. The V and J ends lost 3 bases and 2 bases, in that order; junction bases with no gene match: 10. Germline CDR1 LGHNA, CDR2 YSLEER. This CDR3 spans 16 amino acids. The CDR3 nucleotides read TGCGCCAGCAGCCAGAGGGTTTGGGACAGTCCCTACGAGCAGTACTTC. Its translation is CASSQRVWDSPYEQYF.

This clone was detected only once. The chain links TRBV6-2 or TRBV6-3 to TRBJ2-6; possible D gene TRBD2, 6 bases. Germline values: CDR1 MNHEY, CDR2 SVGEGT. The CDR3 is made up of 18 amino acids. Trimming left V 2 bases short and J 4 bases short, with 18 bases between. CDR3 DNA sequence: TGTGCCAGCAGTTACCACGCCTGGGAGGTGACCGGGGCCAACGTCCTGACTTTC. This translates into CASSYHAWEVTGANVLTF.

This chain joins TRBV25-1 and TRBJ1-4; TRBD1 agrees at 7 bases. This CDR3 region has 12 residues. Germline values: CDR1 MGHDK, CDR2 SYGVNS. V was clipped by 7 bases and J by 5 bases; unmatched bases: 1. CDR3 sequence (DNA): TGTGCCAGCAAACAGGGGAATGAAAAACTGTTTTTT. This sequence encodes CASKQGNEKLFF.